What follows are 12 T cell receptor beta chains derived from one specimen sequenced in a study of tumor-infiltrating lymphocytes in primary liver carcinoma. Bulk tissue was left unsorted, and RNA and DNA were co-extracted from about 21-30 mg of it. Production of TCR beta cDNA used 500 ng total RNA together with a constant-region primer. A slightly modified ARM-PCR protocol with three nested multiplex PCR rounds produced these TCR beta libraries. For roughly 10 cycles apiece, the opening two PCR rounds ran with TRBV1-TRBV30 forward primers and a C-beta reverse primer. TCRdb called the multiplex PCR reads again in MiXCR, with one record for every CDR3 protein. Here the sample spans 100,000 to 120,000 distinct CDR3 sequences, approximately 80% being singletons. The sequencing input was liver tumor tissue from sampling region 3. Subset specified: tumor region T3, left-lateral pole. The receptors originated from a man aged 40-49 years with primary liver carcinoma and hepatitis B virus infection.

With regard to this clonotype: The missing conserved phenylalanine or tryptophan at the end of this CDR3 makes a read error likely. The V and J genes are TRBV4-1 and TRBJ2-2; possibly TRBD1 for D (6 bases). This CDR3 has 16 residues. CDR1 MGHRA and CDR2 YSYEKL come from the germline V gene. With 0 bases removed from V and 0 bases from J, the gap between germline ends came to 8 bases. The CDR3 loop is CASSQEPGANTGELFL. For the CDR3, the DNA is TGCGCCAGCAGCCAAGAGCCAGGGGCGAACACCGGGGAGCTGTTTTTA.

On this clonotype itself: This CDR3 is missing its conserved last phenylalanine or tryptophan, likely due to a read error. The CDR3 DNA sequence: TGTGCCACCATTGATTTAGCGGAGTCCTACAATGAGCAGTTCATC. Its protein is CATIDLAESYNEQFI. The V and J genes are TRBV24-1 and TRBJ2-1; TRBD2 might be the D (6 bases). The CDR3 extends over 15 amino acids. Germline CDR1 KGHDR, CDR2 SFDVKD.

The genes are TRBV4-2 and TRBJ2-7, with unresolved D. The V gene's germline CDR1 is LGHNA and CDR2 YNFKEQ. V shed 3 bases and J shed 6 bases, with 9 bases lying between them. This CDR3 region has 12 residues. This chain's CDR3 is CASSHDQTEQYF. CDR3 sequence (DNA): TGTGCCAGCAGCCATGATCAGACCGAGCAGTACTTC.

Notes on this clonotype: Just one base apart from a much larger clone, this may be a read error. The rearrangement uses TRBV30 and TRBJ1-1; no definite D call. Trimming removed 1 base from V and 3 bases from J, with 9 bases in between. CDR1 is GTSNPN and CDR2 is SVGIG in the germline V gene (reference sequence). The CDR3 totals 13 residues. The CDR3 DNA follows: TGTGCCTGGAGTGCATCTTGCGACACTGAAGCTTTCTTT. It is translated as CAWSASCDTEAFF.

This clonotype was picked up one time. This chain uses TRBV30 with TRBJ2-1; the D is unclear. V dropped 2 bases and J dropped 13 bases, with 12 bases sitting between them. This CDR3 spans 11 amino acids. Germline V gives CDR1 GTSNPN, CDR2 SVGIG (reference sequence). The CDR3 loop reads CAWSFLNGQFF. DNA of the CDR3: TGTGCCTGGAGTTTCCTCAATGGACAGTTCTTC.

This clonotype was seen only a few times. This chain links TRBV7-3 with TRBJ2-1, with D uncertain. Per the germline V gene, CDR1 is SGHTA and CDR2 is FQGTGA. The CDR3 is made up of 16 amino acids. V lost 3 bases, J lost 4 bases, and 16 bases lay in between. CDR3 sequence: CASSLAGPVLYNEQFF. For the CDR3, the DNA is TGTGCCAGCAGCTTGGCTGGGCCGGTACTATACAATGAGCAGTTCTTC.

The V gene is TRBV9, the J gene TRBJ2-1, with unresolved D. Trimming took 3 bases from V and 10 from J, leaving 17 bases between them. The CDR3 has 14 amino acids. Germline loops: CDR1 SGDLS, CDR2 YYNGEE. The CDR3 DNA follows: TGTGCCAGCAGCGCTGTGACCTCCCCCGGGGAGCAGTTCTTC. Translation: CASSAVTSPGEQFF.

CDR3 amino acids: CSAIHHGDGYEQYF. CDR3 nucleotide sequence: TGCAGCGCCATCCACCATGGGGATGGCTACGAGCAGTACTTC. The rearrangement links TRBV20-1 to TRBJ2-7, with D unclear. CDR1 is DFQATT, CDR2 SNEGSKA, per germline (reference sequence). This CDR3 has 14 amino acids.

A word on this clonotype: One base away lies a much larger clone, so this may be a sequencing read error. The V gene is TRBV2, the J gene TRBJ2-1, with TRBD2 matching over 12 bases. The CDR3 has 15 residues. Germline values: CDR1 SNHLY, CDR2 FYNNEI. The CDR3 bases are TGTGGCAGCAGCCTTCTAGCGGGAGGGCCCCATGAGCAGTTCTTC. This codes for CGSSLLAGGPHEQFF.

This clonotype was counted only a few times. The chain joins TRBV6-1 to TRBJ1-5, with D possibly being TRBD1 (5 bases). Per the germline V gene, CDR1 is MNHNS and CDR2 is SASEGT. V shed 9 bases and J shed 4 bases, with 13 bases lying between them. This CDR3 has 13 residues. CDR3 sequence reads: CASQGHSNQPQHF. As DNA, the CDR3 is TGTGCCAGTCAGGGTCATTCGAATCAGCCCCAGCATTTT.

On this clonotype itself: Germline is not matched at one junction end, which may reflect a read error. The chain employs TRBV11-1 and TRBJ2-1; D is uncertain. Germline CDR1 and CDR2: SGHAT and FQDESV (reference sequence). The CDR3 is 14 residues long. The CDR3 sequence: CTSSLGVPNNVQFF. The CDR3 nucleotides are TGTACCAGCAGCTTAGGCGTCCCGAACAATGTGCAGTTCTTC.

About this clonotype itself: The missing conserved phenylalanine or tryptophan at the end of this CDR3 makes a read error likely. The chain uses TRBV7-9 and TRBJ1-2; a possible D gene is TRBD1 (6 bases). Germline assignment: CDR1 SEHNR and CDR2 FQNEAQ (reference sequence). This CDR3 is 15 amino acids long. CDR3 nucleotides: TGTGCCAGCAGCAAAGGGACATGGGGCGACTATGGTTACACCTTA. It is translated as CASSKGTWGDYGYTL.